These 15 T cell receptor beta chains were sequenced from one sample in a study of T cell responses to AZD1222 COVID-19 vaccine. This table comes from immunoSEQ multiplex PCR, and its TCRdb copy is limited to in-frame clones, with some not included. The sample includes 130,000 or so clones, roughly 86% of them seen just once. The sequencing used peripheral blood, collected 28 days after the second AZD1222 dose. These receptors were collected from an adult who received the AZD1222 COVID-19 vaccine.

The chain is built from TRBV2 and TRBJ1-2; TRBD1 agrees at 7 bases. Germline loops: CDR1 SNHLY, CDR2 FYNNEI. This CDR3 region has 13 residues. V gave up 7 bases and J gave up 5 bases; unmatched junction bases: 7. The CDR3 here is CASIWEGAYGYTF. As DNA, the CDR3 is TGTGCCAGCATTTGGGAGGGGGCATATGGCTACACCTTC. Variable domain in full (rest from reference TRBV2 and TRBJ1-2): EPEVTQTPSHQVTQMGQEVILRCVPISNHLYFYWYRQILGQKVEFLVSFYNNEISEKSEIFDDQFSVERPDGSNFTLKIRSTKLEDSAMYFCASIWEGAYGYTFGSGTRLTVV.

The chain has TRBV15 and TRBJ1-5; 10 positions agree with TRBD1. Germline CDR1 and CDR2: LNHNV and YYDKDF (reference sequence). V was clipped by 3 bases and J by 4 bases; unmatched bases: 6. This CDR3 spans 16 amino acids. CDR3 DNA: TGTGCCACCAGCAGGGGACAGGGGAGGTATAATCAGCCCCAGCATTTT. Its protein product is CATSRGQGRYNQPQHF. The full variable domain, with the rest looked up from reference TRBV15 and TRBJ1-5, is DAMVIQNPRYQVTQFGKPVTLSCSQTLNHNVMYWYQQKSSQAPKLLFHYYDKDFNNEADTPDNFQSRRPNTSFCFLDIRSPGLGDTAMYLCATSRGQGRYNQPQHFGDGTRLSIL.

This chain uses TRBV4-1 with TRBJ2-7, with D tentatively TRBD1 (6 bases). The germline CDR1 and CDR2 sequences are MGHRA and YSYEKL. V was pared by 0 bases and J by 7 bases, with 10 bases between. The length of the CDR3 is 13 residues. The CDR3: CASSQDQGREQYF. CDR3 coding DNA: TGCGCCAGCAGCCAAGATCAGGGGCGAGAGCAGTACTTC.

The chain carries TRBV4-1 and TRBJ2-2; D is undetermined. The length of the CDR3 is 13 residues. Germline CDR1 and CDR2: MGHRA and YSYEKL. V was pared by 0 bases and J by 7 bases, with 6 bases between. CDR3: CASSQDGYGELFF. The CDR3 DNA reads as TGCGCCAGCAGCCAAGATGGGTACGGGGAGCTGTTTTTT.

The chain combines TRBV18 with TRBJ2-5; maybe TRBD1 (6 bases). The ends were cut back, 5 bases at V and 1 base at J, with 8 bases in the middle. Looked up from germline, CDR1 is KGHSH and CDR2 is LQKENI. The CDR3 extends over 13 amino acids. CDR3 DNA sequence: TGTGCCAGCTCAGGGGGCAGCCAAGAGACCCAGTACTTC. This codes for CASSGGSQETQYF.

The chain uses TRBV6-6 and TRBJ1-2; TRBD1 agrees at 9 bases. This CDR3 has 12 residues. The V gene's germline CDR1 is MNHNY and CDR2 SVGAGI (reference sequence). Unmatched junction bases numbered 4, after V lost 6 bases and J lost 8 bases. CDR3 bases: TGTGCCAGCAGGGACAGGGGATGGGGCTACACCTTC. This translates into CASRDRGWGYTF.

The CDR3 region is CASSPHPGMGNYGYTF. CDR3 in DNA: TGTGCCAGCAGTCCCCATCCCGGGATGGGCAACTATGGCTACACCTTC. The V call is TRBV28, the J call TRBJ1-2; D gene ambiguous. The CDR3 covers 16 residues. The germline CDR1 and CDR2 sequences are MDHEN and SYDVKM. V was cut by 5 bases and J by 2 bases, with 18 bases left in between.

This clone was detected only once. The chain employs TRBV5-1 and TRBJ2-1; D perhaps matches TRBD1 (5 bases). Germline CDR1 SGHRS, CDR2 YFSETQ. Deletions cut 3 bases from V and 9 bases from J, with 19 bases between. The CDR3 runs 15 residues. The CDR3 region is CASSSKGVERSEQFF. The CDR3 coding sequence is TGCGCCAGCAGCTCCAAAGGGGTCGAGAGGAGTGAGCAGTTCTTC. Using reference TRBV5-1 and TRBJ2-1 for the parts outside the CDR3, the full variable domain is KAGVTQTPRYLIKTRGQQVTLSCSPISGHRSVSWYQQTPGQGLQFLFEYFSETQRNKGNFPGRFSGRQFSNSRSEMNVSTLELGDSALYLCASSSKGVERSEQFFGPGTRLTVL.

This chain joins TRBV6-5 and TRBJ1-4; D perhaps matches TRBD1 (6 bases). The CDR3 is 14 residues long. Germline-derived CDR1 and CDR2 are MNHEY and SVGAGI. The V and J ends lost 5 bases and 8 bases respectively, with 15 bases between them. CDR3 in amino acids: CASSPRGPGEKLFF. For the CDR3, the DNA is TGTGCCAGCAGTCCCCGGGGGCCAGGCGAAAAACTGTTTTTT.

This clone was detected only once. J is TRBJ1-4 and V is TRBV20-1, with unresolved D. The V gene's germline CDR1 is DFQATT and CDR2 SNEGSKA (reference sequence). This CDR3 is built from 10 residues. The chain's CDR3 is CRAGNEKLFF. CDR3 nucleotide sequence: TGCAGGGCTGGAAATGAAAAACTGTTTTTT.

The rearrangement uses TRBV2 and TRBJ1-5; the D is unclear. CDR3 size: 12 residues. The V end was cut by 5 bases, the J end by 9 bases, with 11 bases between. Germline CDR1 SNHLY, CDR2 FYNNEI. CDR3 protein: CASSPRARPQHF. In nucleotides, the CDR3 is TGTGCCAGCAGTCCGCGAGCTCGGCCCCAGCATTTT.

This clone came up once. CDR3 protein: CASSSTVKNSPLHF. CDR3 coding DNA: TGTGCCAGCAGCTCGACGGTTAAAAATTCACCCCTCCACTTT. The chain employs TRBV11-3 and TRBJ1-6; D is uncertain. CDR3 length: 14 residues. Between the trimmed V and J ends, which lost 4 bases and 7 bases, there was a span of 11 bases. Per the germline V gene, CDR1 is SGHNT and CDR2 is YENEEA.

Here the CDR3 DNA reads TGTGCCAGCAGTTTAGGGGACAGGGGGCTTTCCTACGAGCAGTACTTC. It specifies CASSLGDRGLSYEQYF. The J gene is TRBJ2-7, the V gene TRBV27; 12 bases agree with TRBD1. The CDR3 has 16 residues. In germline, CDR1 is MNHEY, CDR2 SMNVEV (reference sequence). Trimming at V came to 2 bases and at J to 1 base, leaving 3 bases not matched to a gene.

As DNA, the CDR3 is TGTGCCAGCTCACCCGGGACAGGAGGGTATGGCTACACCTTC. Its translation: CASSPGTGGYGYTF. The chain carries TRBV18 and TRBJ1-2, with 8 bases aligning to TRBD1. The trim removed 3 bases at V and 5 bases at J, leaving 5 bases unmatched. Germline CDR1 KGHSH, CDR2 LQKENI. CDR3 length equals 14 residues.

V and J are TRBV5-1 and TRBJ1-5; TRBD1 matches at 7 bases. Trimming at V came to 1 base and at J to 4 bases, leaving 2 bases not matched to a gene. Germline V gene data show CDR1 as SGHRS and CDR2 as YFSETQ. The CDR3 extends over 14 amino acids. The CDR3 sequence: CASSLWDRNQPQHF. In DNA form, the CDR3 reads TGCGCCAGCAGCTTGTGGGACAGAAATCAGCCCCAGCATTTT.